What follows are 5 T cell receptor beta chains derived from one specimen sequenced in a study of blood T cell repertoires in COVID-19. Libraries were prepared by immunoSEQ multiplex PCR; TCRdb keeps only in-frame clonotypes and omits some of them. The sample records roughly 70,000 clones, about 80% being singletons. The sequencing sample was made of peripheral blood. The receptor set was obtained from a human donor in a cohort sampled during active COVID-19.

The chain has TRBV28 and TRBJ1-1; no clear D gene. The CDR3 loop spans 11 amino acids. Germline values: CDR1 MDHEN, CDR2 SYDVKM. Deletions cut 11 bases from V and 4 bases from J, with 11 bases between. The CDR3 sequence is CAVEVPTEAFF. The CDR3 DNA reads TGTGCCGTGGAGGTACCCACTGAAGCTTTCTTT.

The chain has TRBV19 and TRBJ2-2; weak D call: TRBD1 (5 bases). The germline gives CDR1 LNHDA, CDR2 SQIVND (reference sequence). Deletions cut 2 bases from V and 5 bases from J, with 9 bases between. The CDR3 has 14 residues. This CDR3 reads CASSITGGTGELFF. For the CDR3, the DNA is TGTGCCAGTAGTATAACAGGTGGTACCGGGGAGCTGTTTTTT.

This sequence joins TRBV7-9 and TRBJ2-5, with TRBD2 matching 10 bases. The CDR3 is 15 residues long. J gave up 5 bases and V 3 bases, and 6 bases lay outside the gene matches. In germline, CDR1 is SEHNR, CDR2 FQNEAQ (reference sequence). The CDR3 loop is CASSLTSGLGETQYF. The CDR3 DNA sequence: TGTGCCAGCAGCTTGACTAGCGGGCTCGGTGAGACCCAGTACTTC.

The V and J genes are TRBV5-1 and TRBJ2-2, with D unclear. The germline V and J ends were trimmed by 6 bases and 0 bases, with 12 bases remaining between them. The CDR3 has 15 amino acids. Germline assignment: CDR1 SGHRS and CDR2 YFSETQ. Here the CDR3 DNA reads TGCGCCAGCAATATACGTCCTACGAACACCGGGGAGCTGTTTTTT. Translating it yields CASNIRPTNTGELFF.

The chain combines TRBV7-8 with TRBJ2-1; TRBD2 matches 8 bases. The germline V gene encodes CDR1 SGHVS and CDR2 FQNEAQ. The CDR3 has 16 amino acids. V gave up 2 bases and J gave up 8 bases; unmatched junction bases: 11. The CDR3 here is CASSLYRLPGGDEQFF. The CDR3 DNA is TGTGCCAGCAGCTTATATAGACTGCCGGGGGGGGATGAGCAGTTCTTC.